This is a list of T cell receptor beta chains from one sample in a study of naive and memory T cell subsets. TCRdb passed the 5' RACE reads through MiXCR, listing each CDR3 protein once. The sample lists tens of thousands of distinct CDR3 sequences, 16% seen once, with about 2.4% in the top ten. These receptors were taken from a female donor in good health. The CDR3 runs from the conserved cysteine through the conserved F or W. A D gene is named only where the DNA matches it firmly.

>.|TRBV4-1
CASSQEHSLFYEQYF
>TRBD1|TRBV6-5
CASRGRTGVEKLFF
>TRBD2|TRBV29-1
CSVEDSGGQNTGELFF
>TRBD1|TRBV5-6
CASSLDRGPTDTQYF
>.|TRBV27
CASSSRENRPQHF
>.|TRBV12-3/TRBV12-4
CASSSRREKAFF
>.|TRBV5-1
CASGENTEAFF
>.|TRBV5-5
CASSLDPWVTGELFF
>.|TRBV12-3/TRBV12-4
CASSFLQRGGDAQHF
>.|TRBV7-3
CASSTTPTRTDTQYF
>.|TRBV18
CASSQQGKGYNEQFF
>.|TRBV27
CASSLGDTTTEAFF
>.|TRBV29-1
CSVRAEKLFF
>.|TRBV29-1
CSVGGHLSYGYTF
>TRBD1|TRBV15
CATSWDRKTQYF
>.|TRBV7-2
CASRPPGAMETQYF
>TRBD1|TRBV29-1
CSATGQGIVPQYF
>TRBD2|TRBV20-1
CSAQTTGGPNYEQYF
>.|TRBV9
CASSETDSYEQYF
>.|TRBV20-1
CSARVNRDQPQHF
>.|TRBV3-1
CASSHRGRSSGANVLTF
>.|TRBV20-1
CSAIFTGTTYEQYF
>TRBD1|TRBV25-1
CASSEDQGATGNTIYF
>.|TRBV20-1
CSASTGDTEAFF
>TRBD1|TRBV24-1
CATSDQNRDRGRNEQFF
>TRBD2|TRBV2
CASSERSNGGRYEQYF